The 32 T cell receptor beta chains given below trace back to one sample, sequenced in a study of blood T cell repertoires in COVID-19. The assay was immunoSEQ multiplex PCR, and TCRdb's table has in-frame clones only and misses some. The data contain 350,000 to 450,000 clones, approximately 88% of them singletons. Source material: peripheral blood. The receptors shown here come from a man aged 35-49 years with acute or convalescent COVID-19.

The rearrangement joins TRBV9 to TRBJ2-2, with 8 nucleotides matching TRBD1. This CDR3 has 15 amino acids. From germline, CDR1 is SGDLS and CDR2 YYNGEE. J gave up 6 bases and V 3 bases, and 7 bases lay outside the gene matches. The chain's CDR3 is CASSARRGLAGELFF. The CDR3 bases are TGTGCCAGCAGCGCCCGCAGGGGGCTGGCCGGGGAGCTGTTTTTT.

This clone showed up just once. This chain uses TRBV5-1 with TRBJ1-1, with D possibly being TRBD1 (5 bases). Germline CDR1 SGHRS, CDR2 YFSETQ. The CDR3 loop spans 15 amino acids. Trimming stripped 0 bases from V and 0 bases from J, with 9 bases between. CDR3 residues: CASSLGGLMNTEAFF. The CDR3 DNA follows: TGCGCCAGCAGCTTGGGGGGCCTTATGAACACTGAAGCTTTCTTT.

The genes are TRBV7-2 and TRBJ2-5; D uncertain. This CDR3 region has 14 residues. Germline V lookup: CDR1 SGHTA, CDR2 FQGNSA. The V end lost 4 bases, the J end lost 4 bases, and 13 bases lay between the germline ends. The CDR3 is CASSSSPFRETQYF. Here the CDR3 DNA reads TGTGCCAGCAGCTCCTCCCCTTTTCGAGAGACCCAGTACTTC. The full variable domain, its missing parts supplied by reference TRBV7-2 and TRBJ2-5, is GAGVSQSPSNKVTEKGKDVELRCDPISGHTALYWYRQSLGQGLEFLIYFQGNSAPDKSGLPSDRFSAERTGGSVSTLTIQRTQQEDSAVYLCASSSSPFRETQYFGPGTRLLVL.

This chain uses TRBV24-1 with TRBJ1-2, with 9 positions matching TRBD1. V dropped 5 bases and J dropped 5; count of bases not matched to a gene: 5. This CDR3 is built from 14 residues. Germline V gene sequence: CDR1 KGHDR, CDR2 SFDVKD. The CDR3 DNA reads TGTGCCACCAGTGTCGGACAGGGGAAGTATGGCTACACCTTC. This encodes CATSVGQGKYGYTF.

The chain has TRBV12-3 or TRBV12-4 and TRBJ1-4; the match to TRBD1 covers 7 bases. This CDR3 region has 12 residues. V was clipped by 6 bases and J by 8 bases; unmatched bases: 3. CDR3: CASSKDREKLFF. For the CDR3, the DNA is TGTGCCAGCAGCAAGGACAGGGAAAAACTGTTTTTT.

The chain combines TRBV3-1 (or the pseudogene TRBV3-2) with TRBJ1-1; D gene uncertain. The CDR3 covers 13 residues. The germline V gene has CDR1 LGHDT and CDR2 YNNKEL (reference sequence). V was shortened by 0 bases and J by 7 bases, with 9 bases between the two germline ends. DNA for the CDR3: TGTGCCAGCAGCCAAGAGAACCGGGGTGAAGCTTTCTTT. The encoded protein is CASSQENRGEAFF.

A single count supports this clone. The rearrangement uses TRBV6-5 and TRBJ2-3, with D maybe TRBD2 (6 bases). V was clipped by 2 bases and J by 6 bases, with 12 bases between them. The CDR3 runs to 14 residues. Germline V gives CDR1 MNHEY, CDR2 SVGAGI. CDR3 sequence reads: CASSYGGVGDTQYF. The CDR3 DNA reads TGTGCCAGCAGTTACGGCGGGGTCGGCGATACGCAGTATTTT.

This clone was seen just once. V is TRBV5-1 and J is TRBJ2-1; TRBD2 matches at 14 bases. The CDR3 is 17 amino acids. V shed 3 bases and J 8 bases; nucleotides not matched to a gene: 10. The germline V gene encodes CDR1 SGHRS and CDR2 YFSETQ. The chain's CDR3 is CASSSGLAGEAKHEQFF. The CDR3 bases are TGCGCCAGCAGCTCGGGACTAGCGGGAGAGGCGAAGCATGAGCAGTTCTTC.

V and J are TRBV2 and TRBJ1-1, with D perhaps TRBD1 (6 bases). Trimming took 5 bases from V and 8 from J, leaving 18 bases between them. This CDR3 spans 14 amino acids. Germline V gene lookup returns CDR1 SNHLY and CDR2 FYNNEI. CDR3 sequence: CASSRGRTATEAFF. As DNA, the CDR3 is TGTGCCAGCAGTCGAGGTCGGACAGCGACGGAAGCTTTCTTT.

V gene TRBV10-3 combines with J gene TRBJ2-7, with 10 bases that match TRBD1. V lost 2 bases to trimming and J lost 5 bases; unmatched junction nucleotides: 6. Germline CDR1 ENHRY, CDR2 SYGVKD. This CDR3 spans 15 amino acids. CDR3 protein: CAISEPDRGRDEQYF. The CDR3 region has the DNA TGTGCCATCAGTGAGCCAGACAGGGGGCGAGACGAGCAGTACTTC.

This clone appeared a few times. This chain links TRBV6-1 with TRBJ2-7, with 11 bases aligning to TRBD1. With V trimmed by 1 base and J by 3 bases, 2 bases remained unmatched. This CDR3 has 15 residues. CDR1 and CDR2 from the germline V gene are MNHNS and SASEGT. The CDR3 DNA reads TGTGCCAGCAGTGAAGAAGGGACAGGGGGCTACGAGCAGTACTTC. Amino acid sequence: CASSEEGTGGYEQYF.

The CDR3: CASSPGRGGNEQFF. In nucleotides, the CDR3 is TGCGCCAGCAGCCCCGGGAGGGGGGGCAATGAGCAGTTCTTC. This chain joins TRBV5-1 and TRBJ2-1; TRBD2 aligns across 8 bases. The CDR3 covers 14 residues. With V trimmed by 4 bases and J by 6 bases, 6 bases remained unmatched. Germline CDR1 is SGHRS and CDR2 is YFSETQ.

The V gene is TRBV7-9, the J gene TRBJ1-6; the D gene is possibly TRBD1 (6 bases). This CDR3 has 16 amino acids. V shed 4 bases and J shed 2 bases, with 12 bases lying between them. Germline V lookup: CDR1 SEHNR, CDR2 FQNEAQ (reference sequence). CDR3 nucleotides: TGTGCCAGCAGCTCCTCAGGGGCCCCCTATAATTCACCCCTCCACTTT. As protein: CASSSSGAPYNSPLHF. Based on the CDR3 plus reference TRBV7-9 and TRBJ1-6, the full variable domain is DTGVSQNPRHKITKRGQNVTFRCDPISEHNRLYWYRQTLGQGPEFLTYFQNEAQLEKSRLLSDRFSAERPKGSFSTLEIQRTEQGDSAMYLCASSSSGAPYNSPLHFGNGTRLTVT.

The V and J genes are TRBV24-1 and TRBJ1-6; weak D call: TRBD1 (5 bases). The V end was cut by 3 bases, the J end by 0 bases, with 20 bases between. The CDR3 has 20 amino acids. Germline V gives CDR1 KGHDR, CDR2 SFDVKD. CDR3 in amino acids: CATSDLDRNLQSSYNSPLHF. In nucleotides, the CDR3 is TGTGCCACCAGTGATCTAGACAGAAACCTCCAAAGCTCCTATAATTCACCCCTCCACTTT.

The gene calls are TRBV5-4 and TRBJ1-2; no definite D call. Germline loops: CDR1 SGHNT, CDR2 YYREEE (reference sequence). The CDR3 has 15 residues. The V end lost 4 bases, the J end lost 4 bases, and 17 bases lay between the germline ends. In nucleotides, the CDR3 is TGTGCCAGCAGCCCTGACGGGTCCTTAGGCTATGGCTACACCTTC. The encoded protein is CASSPDGSLGYGYTF.

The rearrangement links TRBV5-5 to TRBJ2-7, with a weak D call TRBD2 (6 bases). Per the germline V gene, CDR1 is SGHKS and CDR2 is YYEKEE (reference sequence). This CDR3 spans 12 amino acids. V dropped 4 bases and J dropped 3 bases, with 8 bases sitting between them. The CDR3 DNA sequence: TGTGCCAGCAGCGAGGACTACTACGAGCAGTACTTC. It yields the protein CASSEDYYEQYF.

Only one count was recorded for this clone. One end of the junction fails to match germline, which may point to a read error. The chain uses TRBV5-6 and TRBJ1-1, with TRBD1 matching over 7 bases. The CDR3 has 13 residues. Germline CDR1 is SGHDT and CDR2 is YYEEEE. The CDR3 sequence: CASSLVGGSDAFF. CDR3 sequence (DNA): TGTGCCAGCAGCTTGGTAGGGGGCTCTGATGCTTTCTTT.

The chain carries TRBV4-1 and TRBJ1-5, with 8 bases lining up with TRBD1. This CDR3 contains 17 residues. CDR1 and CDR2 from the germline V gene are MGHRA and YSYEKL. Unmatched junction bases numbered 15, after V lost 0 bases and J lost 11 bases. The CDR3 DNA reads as TGCGCCAGCAGCCAAGAGGTAGGCCAGGGGGCTCCAAGGGCCCAGCATTTT. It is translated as CASSQEVGQGAPRAQHF.

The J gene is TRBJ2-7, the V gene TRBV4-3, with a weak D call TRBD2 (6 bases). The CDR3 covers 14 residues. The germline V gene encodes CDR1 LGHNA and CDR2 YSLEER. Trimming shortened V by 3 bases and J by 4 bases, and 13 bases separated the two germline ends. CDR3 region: CASSHDVGSYEQYF. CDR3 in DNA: TGCGCCAGCAGCCATGATGTCGGGAGTTACGAGCAGTACTTC.

CDR3 coding DNA: TGTGCCAGCAGCCAAGGTCCTTTGGCAAATAATCAGCCCCAGCATTTT. Translation gives CASSQGPLANNQPQHF. The V call is TRBV3-1 (or the pseudogene TRBV3-2), the J call TRBJ1-5; D gene uncertain. This CDR3 has 16 residues. In germline, CDR1 is LGHDT, CDR2 YNNKEL (reference sequence). The germline V and J ends were trimmed by 1 base and 4 bases, with 14 bases remaining between them.

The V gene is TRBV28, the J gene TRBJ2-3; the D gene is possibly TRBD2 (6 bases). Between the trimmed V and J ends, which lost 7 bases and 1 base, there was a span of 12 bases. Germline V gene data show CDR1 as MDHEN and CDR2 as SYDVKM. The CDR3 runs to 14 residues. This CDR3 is CASNPSAGTDTQYF. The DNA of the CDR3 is TGTGCCAGCAATCCTAGCGCCGGCACAGATACGCAGTATTTT.

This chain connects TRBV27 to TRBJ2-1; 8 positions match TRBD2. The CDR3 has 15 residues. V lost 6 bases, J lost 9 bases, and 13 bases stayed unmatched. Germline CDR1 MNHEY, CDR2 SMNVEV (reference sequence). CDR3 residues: CASSPSGIRGGEQFF. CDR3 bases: TGTGCCAGCAGCCCAAGCGGGATACGGGGGGGTGAGCAGTTCTTC.

CDR3 region: CASSQWDRVHIQYF. The CDR3 DNA reads TGTGCCAGCAGCCAATGGGACAGAGTCCACATTCAGTACTTC. This chain links TRBV11-2 with TRBJ2-4; 7 nucleotides agree with TRBD1. After removal of 5 bases from V and 8 bases from J, the junction contained 9 bases not matched to a gene. Germline values: CDR1 SGHAT, CDR2 FQNNGV. This CDR3 region has 14 residues.

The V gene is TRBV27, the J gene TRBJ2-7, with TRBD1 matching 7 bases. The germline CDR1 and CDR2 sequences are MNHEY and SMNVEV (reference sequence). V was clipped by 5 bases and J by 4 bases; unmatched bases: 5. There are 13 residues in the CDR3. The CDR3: CASSGTGQYEQYF. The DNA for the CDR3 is TGTGCCAGCAGTGGCACGGGACAGTACGAGCAGTACTTC.

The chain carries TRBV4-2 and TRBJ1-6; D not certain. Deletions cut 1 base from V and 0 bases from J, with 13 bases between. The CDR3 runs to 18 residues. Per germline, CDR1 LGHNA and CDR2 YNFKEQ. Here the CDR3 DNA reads TGTGCCAGCAGCCAAGTATTAAGGGAGAGCTCCTATAATTCACCCCTCCACTTT. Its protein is CASSQVLRESSYNSPLHF.

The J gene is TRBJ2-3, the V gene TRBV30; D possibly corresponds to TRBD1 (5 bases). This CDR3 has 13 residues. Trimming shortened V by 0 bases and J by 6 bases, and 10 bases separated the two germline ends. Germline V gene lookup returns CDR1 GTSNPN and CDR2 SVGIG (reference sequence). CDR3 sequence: CAWSVAGSDTQYF. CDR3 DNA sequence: TGTGCCTGGAGTGTAGCAGGGTCCGATACGCAGTATTTT.

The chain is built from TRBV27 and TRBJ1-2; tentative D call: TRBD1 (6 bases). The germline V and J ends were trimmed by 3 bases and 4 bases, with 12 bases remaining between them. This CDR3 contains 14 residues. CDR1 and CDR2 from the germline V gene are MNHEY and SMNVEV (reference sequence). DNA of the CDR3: TGTGCCAGCAGTTTCCAGGGGTATGGCTATGGCTACACCTTC. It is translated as CASSFQGYGYGYTF.

In DNA form, the CDR3 reads TGTGCCAGCAGTTTTCAGGGATCGGACGAGCAGTACTTC. Translated, it gives CASSFQGSDEQYF. The chain couples TRBV12-3 or TRBV12-4 to TRBJ2-7; TRBD1 is a possible D gene (5 bases). The CDR3 sequence is 13 residues long. V was cut by 3 bases and J by 5 bases, with 11 bases left in between.

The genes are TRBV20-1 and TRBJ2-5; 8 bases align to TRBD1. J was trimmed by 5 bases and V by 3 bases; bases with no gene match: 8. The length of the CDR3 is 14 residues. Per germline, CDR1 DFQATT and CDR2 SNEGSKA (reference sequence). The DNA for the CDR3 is TGCAGTGCTAGTCCACGGACAGGGTTTGAGACCCAGTACTTC. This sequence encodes CSASPRTGFETQYF.

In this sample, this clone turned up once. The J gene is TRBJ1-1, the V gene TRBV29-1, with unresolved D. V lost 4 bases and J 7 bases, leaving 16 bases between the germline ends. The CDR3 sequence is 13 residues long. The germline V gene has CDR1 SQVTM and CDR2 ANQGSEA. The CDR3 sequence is CSVAFPGGGEAFF. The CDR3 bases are TGCAGCGTTGCCTTCCCCGGCGGTGGTGAAGCTTTCTTT.

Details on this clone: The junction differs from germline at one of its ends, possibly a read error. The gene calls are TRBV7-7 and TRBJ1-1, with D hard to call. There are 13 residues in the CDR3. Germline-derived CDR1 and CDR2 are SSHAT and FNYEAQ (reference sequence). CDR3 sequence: CASSLRENTEAFF. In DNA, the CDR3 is TGTGCTAGCAGCTTGAGGGAGAACACTGAAGCTTTCTTT.

CDR3 region: CASRPTGYTEAFF. Here the CDR3 DNA reads TGTGCCAGCAGACCAACCGGGTACACTGAAGCTTTCTTT. The chain uses TRBV12-3 or TRBV12-4 and TRBJ1-1, with unresolved D. The CDR3 totals 13 residues. Trimming cost V 6 bases and J 3 bases, with 11 bases left between them.